The source of this T cell receptor beta chain is a study of Graves' ophthalmopathy and Graves' hyperthyroidism. Study outcomes and limitations: Blood also held most thyroid clonotypes expanded above 0.001 frequency. Progression of ophthalmopathy was predicted by the model with 60% to 71% sensitivity and 72.22% specificity.

This clonotype was recorded many times. The target antigen is unknown. CDR3 length: 15 amino acids. CDR1 is SGDLS, CDR2 YYNGEE, per germline. J lost 2 bases, V lost 3 bases, and 8 bases had no gene match. The authors amplified TCR beta CDR3 regions from RNA transcripts. First-round RT-PCR with HTBI primers preceded a second-round multiplex PCR. TCRdb re-called the multiplex PCR reads through MiXCR, storing one row per CDR3 protein. The sample consists of about 700,000 distinct CDR3 sequences, about 38% of them appearing once. No donor had other autoimmune disease, uncontrolled infection, pregnancy or lactation.

The clonotype originates from an adult man with Graves' ophthalmopathy. The sequenced sample consisted of peripheral blood. This chain joins TRBV9 and TRBJ2-7; 7 bases line up with TRBD1. Written as DNA, the CDR3 is TGTGCCAGCAGCGCCCGGGACAGCGGCCCCTACGAGCAGTACTTC. Translation: CASSARDSGPYEQYF.